This T cell receptor beta chain was sequenced in a study of blood T cell repertoires in COVID-19. Study background: COVID-19 samples collected from the United States, Italy and Spain covered acute and convalescent phases. Sources were T cells, B-cell-depleted T cells, or PBMCs; the material itself was cDNA or gDNA.

Original processing notes: Estimation of nucleated cell counts was performed using reference gene primer amplification. TCRdb's table, derived via immunoSEQ multiplex PCR, lists solely in-frame clones and lacks some. That table supplies the V and J calls and clone size; D and trimming were determined from the DNA. The repertoire holds hundreds of thousands of clones, with roughly 82% as singletons. V lost 6 bases, J lost 0 bases, and 9 bases lay in between. This CDR3 region has 13 residues. From germline, CDR1 is SEHNR and CDR2 FQNEAQ (reference sequence). The genes are TRBV7-9 and TRBJ2-7; D perhaps matches TRBD1 (5 bases). The sequencing sample was made of peripheral blood. The TCR was taken from a woman in her 70s with acute or convalescent COVID-19. CDR3 nucleotides: TGTGCCAGCAGTTCGGACAACTCCTACGAGCAGTACTTC. It encodes CASSSDNSYEQYF.